Listed here is a single TCR beta chain. Assay: immunoSEQ multiplex PCR; the TCRdb copy retains only in-frame clones and omits some. Of around 24,000 clones listed, less than 90% are singletons. This sample is part of a study of T cells in localized non-small cell lung cancer. Germline assignment: CDR1 MNHEY and CDR2 SVGAGI. The CDR3 consists of 13 residues. Trimming took off 4 bases at V and 7 bases at J, with 13 bases between the two ends. This clonotype originated in a male donor aged 60 or older with stage I squamous cell lung carcinoma. The source material was peripheral blood, sampled before any cancer treatment. The J gene is TRBJ1-2, the V gene TRBV6-5; tentative D call: TRBD1 (6 bases). The CDR3 spells CASSLTRGSGYTF. The CDR3 DNA reads as TGTGCCAGCAGTTTGACAAGGGGGTCTGGCTACACCTTC.